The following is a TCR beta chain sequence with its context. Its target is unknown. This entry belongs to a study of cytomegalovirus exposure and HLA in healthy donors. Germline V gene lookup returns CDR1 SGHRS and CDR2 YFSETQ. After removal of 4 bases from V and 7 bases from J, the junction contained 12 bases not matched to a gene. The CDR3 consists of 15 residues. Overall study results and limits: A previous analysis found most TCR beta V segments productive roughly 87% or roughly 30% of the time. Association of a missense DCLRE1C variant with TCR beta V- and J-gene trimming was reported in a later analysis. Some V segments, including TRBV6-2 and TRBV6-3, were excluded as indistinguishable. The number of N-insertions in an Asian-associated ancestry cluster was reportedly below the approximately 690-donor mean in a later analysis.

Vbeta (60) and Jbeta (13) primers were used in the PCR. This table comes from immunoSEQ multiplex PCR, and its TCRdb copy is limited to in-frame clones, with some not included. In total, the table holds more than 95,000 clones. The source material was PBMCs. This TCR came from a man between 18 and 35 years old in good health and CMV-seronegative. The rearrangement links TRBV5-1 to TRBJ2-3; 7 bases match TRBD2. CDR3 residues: CASSLGGEPTHTQYF. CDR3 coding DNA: TGCGCCAGCAGCCTGGGGGGGGAGCCCACCCATACGCAGTATTTT.